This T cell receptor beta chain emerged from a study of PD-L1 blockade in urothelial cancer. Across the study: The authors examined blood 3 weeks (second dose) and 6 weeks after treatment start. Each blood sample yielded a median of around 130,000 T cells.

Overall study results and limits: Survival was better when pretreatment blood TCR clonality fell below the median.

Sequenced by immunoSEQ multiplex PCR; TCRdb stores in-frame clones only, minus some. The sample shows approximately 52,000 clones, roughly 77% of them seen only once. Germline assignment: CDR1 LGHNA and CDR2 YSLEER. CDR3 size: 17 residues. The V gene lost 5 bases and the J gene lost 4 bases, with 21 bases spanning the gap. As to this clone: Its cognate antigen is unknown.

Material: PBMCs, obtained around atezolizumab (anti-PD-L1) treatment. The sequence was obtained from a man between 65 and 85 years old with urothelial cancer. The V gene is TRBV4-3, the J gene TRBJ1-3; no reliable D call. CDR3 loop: CASSLSLSGYFGNTIYF. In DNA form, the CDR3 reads TGCGCCAGCAGCTTAAGTCTATCAGGCTACTTCGGAAACACCATATATTTT.